This record concerns one TCR beta chain sequence. Its antigen is as yet unknown. Germline V gene lookup returns CDR1 LNHDA and CDR2 SQIVND (reference sequence). The length of the CDR3 is 14 residues. The V segment lost 8 bases and the J segment 6 bases; nucleotides outside the gene matches: 10. PCR employed 60 Vbeta and 13 Jbeta primers. The data were produced by immunoSEQ multiplex PCR, yet TCRdb's version contains in-frame clones alone and is incomplete. The profile shows more than 150,000 clones, more than 70% of them singletons. The data derive from a study of cytomegalovirus exposure and HLA in healthy donors. Findings and caveats of the study: Researchers catalogued roughly 170 TCR beta chains as cytomegalovirus-associated. Association of a missense DCLRE1C variant with TCR beta V- and J-gene trimming was reported in a later analysis.

This rearrangement joins TRBV19 to TRBJ1-5, with 7 bases lining up with TRBD1. The sequence came from a girl aged 10 to 17 in good health and CMV-seropositive. The sample comprised PBMCs. This CDR3 is CASGEQGVSQPQHF. The CDR3 bases are TGTGCCAGTGGGGAGCAGGGGGTTAGTCAGCCCCAGCATTTT.